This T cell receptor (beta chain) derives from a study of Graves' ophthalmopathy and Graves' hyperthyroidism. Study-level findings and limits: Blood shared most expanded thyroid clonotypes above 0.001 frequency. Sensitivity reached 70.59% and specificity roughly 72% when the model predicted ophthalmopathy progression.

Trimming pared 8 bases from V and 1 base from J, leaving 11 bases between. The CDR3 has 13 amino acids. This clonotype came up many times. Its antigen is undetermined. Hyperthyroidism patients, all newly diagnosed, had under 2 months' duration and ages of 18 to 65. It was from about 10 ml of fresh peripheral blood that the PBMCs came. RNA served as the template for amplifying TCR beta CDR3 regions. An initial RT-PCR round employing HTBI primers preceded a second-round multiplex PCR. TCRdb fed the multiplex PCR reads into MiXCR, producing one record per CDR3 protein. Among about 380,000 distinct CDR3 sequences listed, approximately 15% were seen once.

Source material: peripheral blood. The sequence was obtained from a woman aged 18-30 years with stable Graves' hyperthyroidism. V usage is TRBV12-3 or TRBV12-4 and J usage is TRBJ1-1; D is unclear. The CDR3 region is CASSEYGNTEAFF. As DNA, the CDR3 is TGTGCCAGCTCAGAGTATGGGAACACTGAAGCTTTCTTT.